These 26 T cell receptor beta chains came from one sample sequenced in a study of T-cell memory formation after mild COVID-19. One entry per CDR3 protein results from TCRdb running MiXCR on the 5' RACE reads. Of around 200,000 distinct CDR3 sequences in the sample, under 12% were seen once. Input material: PBMCs or a T cell subset sorted from them (not recorded which). The receptor source for this set is a man aged 18-30 years who had mild COVID-19 (a few samples of this study predate the infection). Cell type and time point are not known.

The gene calls are TRBV7-6 and TRBJ1-6; no firm D call. The V gene's germline CDR1 is SGHVS and CDR2 FNYEAQ. The length of the CDR3 is 18 residues. V lost 0 bases and J 4 bases, leaving 16 bases between the germline ends. DNA for the CDR3: TGTGCCAGCAGCTTAGCGGGATTGACACGAGGGTATAATTCACCCCTCCACTTT. Its protein is CASSLAGLTRGYNSPLHF. The full variable domain, its missing parts supplied by reference TRBV7-6 and TRBJ1-6, is GAGVSQSPRYKVTKRGQDVALRCDPISGHVSLYWYRQALGQGPEFLTYFNYEAQQDKSGLPNDRFSAERPEGSISTLTIQRTEQRDSAMYRCASSLAGLTRGYNSPLHFGNGTRLTVT.

This clonotype came up many times. The chain carries TRBV10-3 and TRBJ2-5; D gene uncertain. V was pared by 3 bases and J by 5 bases, with 22 bases between. The V gene's germline CDR1 is ENHRY and CDR2 SYGVKD. The length of the CDR3 is 17 residues. CDR3 amino acids: CAISDPLGVRPEETQYF. Written as DNA, the CDR3 is TGTGCCATCAGTGACCCACTCGGAGTAAGGCCTGAGGAGACCCAGTACTTC.

This clonotype was picked up a small number of times. The chain links TRBV4-1 to TRBJ2-3; no reliable D call. Per germline, CDR1 MGHRA and CDR2 YSYEKL. There are 17 residues in the CDR3. Trimming shortened V by 4 bases and J by 6 bases, and 23 bases separated the two germline ends. The CDR3 DNA follows: TGCGCCAGCAGCCCTATAGGCCTTAGGCTACCGAGGGATACGCAGTATTTT. Translated, it gives CASSPIGLRLPRDTQYF.

The rearrangement uses TRBV7-2 and TRBJ2-3; D is perhaps TRBD1 or TRBD2 (6 bases each). Germline CDR1 is SGHTA and CDR2 is FQGNSA. The CDR3 totals 17 residues. Trimming pared 5 bases from V and 2 bases from J, leaving 20 bases between. The DNA for the CDR3 is TGTGCCAGCAGCCCCTCAGGGTGGGGGGCTAACACAGATACGCAGTATTTT. Translation: CASSPSGWGANTDTQYF.

This clonotype was recorded a few times. This sequence joins TRBV7-3 and TRBJ2-2; 9 bases map to TRBD1. The V gene's germline CDR1 is SGHTA and CDR2 FQGTGA. The J segment lost 4 bases and the V segment lost 4 bases, leaving 4 bases of the junction unmatched. This CDR3 region has 15 residues. CDR3 nucleotides: TGTGCCAGCAGCTCAGGACAGGGGAGCACCGGGGAGCTGTTTTTT. Translating it yields CASSSGQGSTGELFF.

This clonotype occurred once. The chain couples TRBV7-2 to TRBJ1-6, with D possibly being TRBD1 (5 bases). Per germline, CDR1 SGHTA and CDR2 FQGNSA. The length of the CDR3 is 14 residues. Between the trimmed V and J ends, which lost 7 bases and 9 bases, there was a span of 16 bases. CDR3 region: CASTQGVNSSPLHF. The DNA for the CDR3 is TGTGCCAGCACCCAAGGGGTAAACAGTTCACCCCTCCACTTT.

The chain uses TRBV5-2 and TRBJ2-5; the table's D call TRBD2 went unverified against the DNA. TRBV5-2 is annotated as a pseudogene. The CDR3 runs to 17 residues. CDR3 bases: TGTGCCAGCAAGGGTCCGCCTAGCGGGGGATTAGGGGAGACCCAGTACTTC. Residues: CASKGPPSGGLGETQYF.

The sample holds many counts of this clonotype. The chain recombines TRBV4-2 with TRBJ2-3; D gene ambiguous. The CDR3 is 12 amino acids. The germline V gene has CDR1 LGHNA and CDR2 YNFKEQ. V was pared by 0 bases and J by 6 bases, with 4 bases between. The CDR3 DNA reads as TGTGCCAGCAGCCAAGATTTGGATACGCAGTATTTT. Translation: CASSQDLDTQYF.

The chain links TRBV9 to TRBJ2-2, with a weak D call TRBD1 (6 bases). V gave up 5 bases and J gave up 6 bases, with 17 bases separating them. CDR1 and CDR2 from the germline V gene are SGDLS and YYNGEE. The length of the CDR3 is 15 residues. The DNA for the CDR3 is TGTGCCAGCAGTGGAATCAGGGGCCGATCCGGGGAGCTGTTTTTT. Protein product: CASSGIRGRSGELFF.

The J gene is TRBJ2-3, the V gene TRBV20-1; 9 nucleotides align to TRBD2. V trimming: 5 bases; J trimming: 3 bases; junction bases outside the gene matches: 6. Germline V gene data show CDR1 as DFQATT and CDR2 as SNEGSKA (reference sequence). The length of the CDR3 is 14 residues. The CDR3 bases are TGCAGTGCTCTACGAGGACTAGCGACAGATACGCAGTATTTT. Amino acid sequence: CSALRGLATDTQYF.

The chain is built from TRBV6-5 and TRBJ2-7; either TRBD1 or TRBD2 may supply D (5 bases each). CDR1 and CDR2 (germline): MNHEY, SVGAGI. The V and J ends lost 5 bases and 0 bases respectively, with 20 bases between them. The CDR3 has 17 residues. CDR3 residues: CASSLSRASGRSYEQYV. CDR3 DNA: TGTGCCAGCAGTCTTTCCCGGGCATCGGGGCGCTCCTACGAGCAGTACGTC.

The genes are TRBV6-5 and TRBJ1-6; a weak D match, TRBD1 (5 bases). This CDR3 spans 15 amino acids. Germline V gives CDR1 MNHEY, CDR2 SVGAGI. V dropped 5 bases and J dropped 7 bases, with 15 bases sitting between them. Here the CDR3 DNA reads TGTGCCAGCAGTCCTTCAGGGCTATCAAATTCACCCCTCCACTTT. It specifies CASSPSGLSNSPLHF.

This chain joins TRBV7-9 and TRBJ1-5; possible D gene TRBD1, 6 bases. The V end was cut by 2 bases, the J end by 7 bases, with 12 bases between. This CDR3 spans 14 amino acids. CDR1 and CDR2 from the germline V gene are SEHNR and FQNEAQ (reference sequence). The CDR3 here is CASSLMGAQQPQHF. The CDR3 DNA follows: TGTGCCAGCAGCTTAATGGGGGCGCAGCAGCCCCAGCATTTT.

This clonotype occurred a few times. This chain connects TRBV10-3 to TRBJ1-4; 10 positions agree with TRBD1. Trimming cost V 11 bases and J 8 bases; bases outside gene matches: 8. Germline lookup yields CDR1 ENHRY and CDR2 SYGVKD. The CDR3 loop spans 13 amino acids. CDR3 bases: TGTGCCGCCACCGGGACAGGGGAGGAAAAACTGTTTTTT. It encodes CAATGTGEEKLFF.

The CDR3 DNA reads TGTGCCAGCAGCTTAACAGGGGTTGGTGGAAACACCATATATTTT. Translation gives CASSLTGVGGNTIYF. This chain connects TRBV7-6 to TRBJ1-3; TRBD1 aligns across 7 bases. The V segment lost 2 bases and the J segment 3 bases; nucleotides outside the gene matches: 4. Germline values: CDR1 SGHVS, CDR2 FNYEAQ. CDR3 size: 15 residues.

Ten or more counts support this clonotype. The rearrangement joins TRBV11-2 to TRBJ2-1; 8 nucleotides align to TRBD1. The V gene's germline CDR1 is SGHAT and CDR2 FQNNGV. The CDR3 runs 15 residues. The trim removed 5 bases at V and 4 bases at J, leaving 7 bases unmatched. The CDR3 spells CASSVRQGKYNEQFF. The CDR3 coding sequence is TGTGCCAGCAGCGTTAGACAGGGGAAGTACAATGAGCAGTTCTTC.

This clonotype has more than one count but fewer than ten. The CDR3 bases are TGTGCCAGCAGTCCCAGTCCGGGACAGGGGGTGGAGACCCAGTACTTC. Its protein product is CASSPSPGQGVETQYF. The chain carries TRBV28 and TRBJ2-5; TRBD1 matches at 11 bases. The germline gives CDR1 MDHEN, CDR2 SYDVKM. V shed 5 bases and J 5 bases; nucleotides not matched to a gene: 10. This CDR3 comprises 16 residues.

This clonotype appeared many times. The CDR3 loop reads CSARRGSNQPQHF. The CDR3 DNA is TGCAGTGCTAGAAGGGGCAGCAATCAGCCCCAGCATTTT. This rearrangement joins TRBV20-1 to TRBJ1-5, with D possibly being TRBD1 (5 bases). The V gene's germline CDR1 is DFQATT and CDR2 SNEGSKA (reference sequence). The CDR3 consists of 13 residues. V was clipped by 2 bases and J by 1 base, with 6 bases between them.

V usage is TRBV7-2 and J usage is TRBJ2-1, with D possibly TRBD1 on 6 matching bases. V lost 6 bases, J lost 4 bases, and 13 bases lay in between. CDR1 SGHTA and CDR2 FQGNSA come from the germline V gene. The length of the CDR3 is 14 residues. CDR3 sequence: CASSSDSRYNEQFF. In nucleotides, the CDR3 is TGTGCCAGCAGTTCGGACAGTAGATACAATGAGCAGTTCTTC.

This clonotype was counted many times. The chain recombines TRBV20-1 with TRBJ1-6; 8 bases line up with TRBD1. J lost 12 bases, V lost 6 bases, and 16 bases had no gene match. Germline-derived CDR1 and CDR2 are DFQATT and SNEGSKA (reference sequence). This CDR3 is built from 15 residues. CDR3 DNA sequence: TGCAGTGCCGACGCCGACACGGGACAGGATCAACCCCTCCACTTT. This encodes CSADADTGQDQPLHF.

The chain employs TRBV20-1 and TRBJ1-5, with 7 bases that match TRBD1. The CDR3 loop spans 13 amino acids. Germline V gene sequence: CDR1 DFQATT, CDR2 SNEGSKA (reference sequence). CDR3: CSAQDRVRQPQHF. CDR3 DNA sequence: TGCAGCGCGCAAGACAGGGTCCGTCAGCCCCAGCATTTT.

The J gene is TRBJ2-5, the V gene TRBV6-2 or TRBV6-3; D gene ambiguous. The CDR3 has 12 amino acids. From germline, CDR1 is MNHEY and CDR2 SVGEGT. The V and J ends lost 5 bases and 13 bases respectively, with 17 bases between them. CDR3 in DNA: TGTGCCAGCAGTACTCGGAGCAGCCACCCGTACTTC. Its protein is CASSTRSSHPYF.

This clonotype was detected ten times or more. The chain uses TRBV28 and TRBJ2-7; D tentatively reads TRBD1 or TRBD2 (7 bases each). The CDR3 contains 16 residues. Trimming left V 5 bases short and J 0 bases short, with 17 bases between. CDR1 and CDR2 from the germline V gene are MDHEN and SYDVKM. CDR3 sequence: CASSPGGGDGSYEQYV. Here the CDR3 DNA reads TGTGCCAGCAGTCCAGGGGGGGGGGACGGCTCCTACGAGCAGTACGTC.

This clonotype occurred a few times. This sequence joins TRBV7-9 and TRBJ2-7, with D maybe TRBD1 (6 bases). The germline CDR1 and CDR2 sequences are SEHNR and FQNEAQ (reference sequence). Trimming stripped 6 bases from V and 1 base from J, with 10 bases between. The length of the CDR3 is 13 residues. CDR3 in amino acids: CASRPQGSYEQYF. The DNA for the CDR3 is TGTGCCAGCAGGCCTCAGGGGTCCTACGAGCAGTACTTC.

About this clonotype: Mismatch with germline at one junction end may stem from a read error. The CDR3 nucleotides are TGTTCCAGCACGCGGGGGAGCTCCTACAATGAGCAGTTCTTC. Translating gives CSSTRGSSYNEQFF. The chain has TRBV7-2 and TRBJ2-1; 7 nucleotides align to TRBD2. The CDR3 extends over 14 amino acids. Germline V CDR1 and CDR2: SGHTA, FQGNSA.

The chain recombines TRBV18 with TRBJ2-7; the D is unclear. Trimming cost V 3 bases and J 0 bases, with 6 bases left between them. CDR1 and CDR2 (germline): KGHSH, LQKENI. The CDR3 consists of 13 residues. The CDR3 DNA follows: TGTGCCAGCTCACCCTATCGCTCCTACGAGCAGTACTTC. Protein: CASSPYRSYEQYF. The variable domain in full, with the rest retrieved from reference TRBV18 and TRBJ2-7, is NAGVMQNPRHLVRRRGQEARLRCSPMKGHSHVYWYRQLPEEGLKFMVYLQKENIIDESGMPKERFSAEFPKEGPSILRIQQVVRGDSAAYFCASSPYRSYEQYFGPGTRLTVT.